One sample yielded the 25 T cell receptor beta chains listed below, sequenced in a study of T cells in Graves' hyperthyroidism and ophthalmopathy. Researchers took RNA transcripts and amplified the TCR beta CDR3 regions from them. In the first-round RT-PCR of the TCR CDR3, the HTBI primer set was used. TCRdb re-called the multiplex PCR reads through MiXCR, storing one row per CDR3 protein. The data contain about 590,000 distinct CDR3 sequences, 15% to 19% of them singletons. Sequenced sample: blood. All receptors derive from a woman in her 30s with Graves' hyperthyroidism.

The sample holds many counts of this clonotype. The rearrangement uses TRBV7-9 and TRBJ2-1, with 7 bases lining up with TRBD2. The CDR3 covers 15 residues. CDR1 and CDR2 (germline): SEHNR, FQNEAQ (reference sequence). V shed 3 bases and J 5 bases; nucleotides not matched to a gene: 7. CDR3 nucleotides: TGTGCCAGCAGCTTTTCGCTTCTAGCGGACAATGAGCAGTTCTTC. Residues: CASSFSLLADNEQFF.

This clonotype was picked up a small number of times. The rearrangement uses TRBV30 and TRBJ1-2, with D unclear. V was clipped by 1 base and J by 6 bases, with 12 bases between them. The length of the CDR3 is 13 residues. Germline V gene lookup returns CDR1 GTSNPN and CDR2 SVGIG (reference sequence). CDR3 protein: CAWSADREDGYTF. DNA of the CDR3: TGTGCCTGGAGTGCCGACCGGGAGGATGGCTACACCTTC.

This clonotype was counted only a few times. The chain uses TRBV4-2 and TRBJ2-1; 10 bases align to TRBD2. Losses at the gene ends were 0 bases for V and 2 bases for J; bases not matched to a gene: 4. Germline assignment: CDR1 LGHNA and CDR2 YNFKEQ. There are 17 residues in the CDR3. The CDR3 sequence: CASSQDEAGGPYNEQFF. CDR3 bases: TGTGCCAGCAGCCAAGATGAAGCGGGAGGGCCCTACAATGAGCAGTTCTTC.

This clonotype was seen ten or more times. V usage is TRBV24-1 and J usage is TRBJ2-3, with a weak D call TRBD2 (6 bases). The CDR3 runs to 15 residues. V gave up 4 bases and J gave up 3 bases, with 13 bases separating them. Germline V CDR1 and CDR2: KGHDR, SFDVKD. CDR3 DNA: TGTGCCACCAGTGACCCCTTAGCGGCGACAGATACGCAGTATTTT. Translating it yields CATSDPLAATDTQYF.

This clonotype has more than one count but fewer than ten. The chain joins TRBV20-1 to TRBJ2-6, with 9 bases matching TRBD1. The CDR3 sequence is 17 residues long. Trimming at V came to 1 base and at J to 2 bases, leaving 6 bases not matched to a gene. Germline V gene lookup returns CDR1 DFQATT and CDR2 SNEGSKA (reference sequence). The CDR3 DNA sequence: TGCAGTGCTAGAGGGGACAGGGACGCAACTGGGGCCAACGTCCTGACTTTC. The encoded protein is CSARGDRDATGANVLTF.

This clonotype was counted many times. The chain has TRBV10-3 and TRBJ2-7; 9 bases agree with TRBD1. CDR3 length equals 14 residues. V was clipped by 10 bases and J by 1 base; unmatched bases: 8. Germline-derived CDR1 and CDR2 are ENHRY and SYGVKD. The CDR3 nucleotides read TGTGCCACCGGACAGGGGATAGCGTCCTACGAGCAGTACTTC. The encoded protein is CATGQGIASYEQYF.

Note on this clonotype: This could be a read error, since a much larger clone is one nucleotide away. CDR3 protein: CASSLDVKKNIRYF. The CDR3 coding sequence is TGCGCCAGCAGCTTGGATGTTAAGAAAAACATTCGGTACTTC. The chain is built from TRBV5-1 and TRBJ2-4; D ambiguous. From germline, CDR1 is SGHRS and CDR2 YFSETQ. This CDR3 comprises 14 residues.

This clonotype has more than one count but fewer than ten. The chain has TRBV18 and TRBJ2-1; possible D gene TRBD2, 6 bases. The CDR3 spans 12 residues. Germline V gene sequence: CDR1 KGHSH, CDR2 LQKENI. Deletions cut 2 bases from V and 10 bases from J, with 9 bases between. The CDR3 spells CASSPKEGEQFF. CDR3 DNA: TGTGCCAGCTCACCAAAGGAGGGGGAGCAGTTCTTC.

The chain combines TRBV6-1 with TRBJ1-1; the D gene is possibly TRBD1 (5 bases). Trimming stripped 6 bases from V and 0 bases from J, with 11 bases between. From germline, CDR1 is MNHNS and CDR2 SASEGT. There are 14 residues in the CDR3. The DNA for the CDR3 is TGTGCCAGCAGCCGGACAAACATGAACACTGAAGCTTTCTTT. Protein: CASSRTNMNTEAFF.

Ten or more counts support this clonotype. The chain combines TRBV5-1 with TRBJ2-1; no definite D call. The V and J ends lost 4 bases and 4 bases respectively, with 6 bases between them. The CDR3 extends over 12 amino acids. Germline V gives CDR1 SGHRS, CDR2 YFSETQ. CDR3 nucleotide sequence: TGCGCCAGCAGCATGGCATACAATGAGCAGTTCTTC. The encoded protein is CASSMAYNEQFF.

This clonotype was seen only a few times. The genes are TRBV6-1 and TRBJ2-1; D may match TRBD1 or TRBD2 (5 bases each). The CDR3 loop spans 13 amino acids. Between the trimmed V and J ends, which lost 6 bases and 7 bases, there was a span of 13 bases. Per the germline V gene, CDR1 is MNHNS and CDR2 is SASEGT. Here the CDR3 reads CASREDWGNEQFF. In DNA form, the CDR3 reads TGTGCCAGCAGGGAGGACTGGGGGAATGAGCAGTTCTTC.

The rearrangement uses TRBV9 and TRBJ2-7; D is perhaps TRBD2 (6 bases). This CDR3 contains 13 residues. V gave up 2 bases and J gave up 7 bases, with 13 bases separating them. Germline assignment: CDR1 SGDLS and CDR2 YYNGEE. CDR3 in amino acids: CASSVTSSGEQYF. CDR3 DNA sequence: TGTGCCAGCAGCGTTACTAGCTCTGGGGAGCAGTACTTC.

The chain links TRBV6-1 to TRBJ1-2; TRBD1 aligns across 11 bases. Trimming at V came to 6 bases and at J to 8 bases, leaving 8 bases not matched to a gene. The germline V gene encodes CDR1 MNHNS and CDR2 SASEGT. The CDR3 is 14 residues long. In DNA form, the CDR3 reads TGTGCCAGCAGCCGTGGACAGGGGGCGCGGGGCTACACCTTC. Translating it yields CASSRGQGARGYTF.

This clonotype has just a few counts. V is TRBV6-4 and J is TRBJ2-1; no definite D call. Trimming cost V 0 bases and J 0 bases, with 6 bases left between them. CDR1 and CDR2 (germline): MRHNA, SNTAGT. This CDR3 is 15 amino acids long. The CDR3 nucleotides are TGTGCCAGCAGTGACTCTGTGGTCTCCTACAATGAGCAGTTCTTC. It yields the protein CASSDSVVSYNEQFF.

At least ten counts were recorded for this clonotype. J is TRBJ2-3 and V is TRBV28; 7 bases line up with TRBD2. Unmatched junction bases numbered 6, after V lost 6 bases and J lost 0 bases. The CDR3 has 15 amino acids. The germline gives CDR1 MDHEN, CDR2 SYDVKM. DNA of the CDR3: TGTGCCAGCAGCCCTCAGCGGGGTAGCACAGATACGCAGTATTTT. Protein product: CASSPQRGSTDTQYF.

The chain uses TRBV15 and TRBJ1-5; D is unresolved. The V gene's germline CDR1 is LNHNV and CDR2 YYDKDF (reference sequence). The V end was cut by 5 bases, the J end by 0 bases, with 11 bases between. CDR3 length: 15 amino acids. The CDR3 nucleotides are TGTGCCACCAGCTATGAGGGTCTTAGCAATCAGCCCCAGCATTTT. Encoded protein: CATSYEGLSNQPQHF.

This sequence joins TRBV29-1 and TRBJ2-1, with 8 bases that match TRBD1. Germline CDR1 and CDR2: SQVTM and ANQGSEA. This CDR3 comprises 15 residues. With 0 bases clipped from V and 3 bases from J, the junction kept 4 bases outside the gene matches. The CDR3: CSVEDPGGNYNEQFF. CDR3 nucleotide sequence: TGCAGCGTTGAAGATCCAGGGGGCAACTACAATGAGCAGTTCTTC.

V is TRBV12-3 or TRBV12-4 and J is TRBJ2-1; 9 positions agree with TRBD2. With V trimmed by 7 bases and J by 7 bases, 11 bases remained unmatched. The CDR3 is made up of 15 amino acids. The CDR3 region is CASKRAGGPGNEQFF. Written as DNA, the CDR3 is TGTGCCAGCAAACGAGCGGGAGGACCTGGGAATGAGCAGTTCTTC.

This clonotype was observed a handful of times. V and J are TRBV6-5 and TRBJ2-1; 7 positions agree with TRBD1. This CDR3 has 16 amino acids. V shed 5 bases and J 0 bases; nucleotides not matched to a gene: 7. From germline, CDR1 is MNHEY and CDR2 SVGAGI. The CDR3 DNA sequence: TGTGCCAGCAGTACTCAGACAGGGCACTCCTACAATGAGCAGTTCTTC. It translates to CASSTQTGHSYNEQFF.

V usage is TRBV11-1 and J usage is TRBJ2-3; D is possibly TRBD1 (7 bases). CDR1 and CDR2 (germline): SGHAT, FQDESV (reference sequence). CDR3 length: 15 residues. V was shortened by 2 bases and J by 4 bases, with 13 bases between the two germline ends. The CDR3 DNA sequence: TGTGCCAGCAGCTTATGGGGGGACAGACCAGATACGCAGTATTTT. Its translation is CASSLWGDRPDTQYF.

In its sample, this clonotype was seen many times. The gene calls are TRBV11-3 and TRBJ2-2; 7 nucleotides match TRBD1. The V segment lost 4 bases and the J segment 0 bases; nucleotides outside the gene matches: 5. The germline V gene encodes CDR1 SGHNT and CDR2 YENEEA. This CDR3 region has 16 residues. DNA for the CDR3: TGTGCCAGCAGCTCCAGACAGGGTGCGAACACCGGGGAGCTGTTTTTT. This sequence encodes CASSSRQGANTGELFF.

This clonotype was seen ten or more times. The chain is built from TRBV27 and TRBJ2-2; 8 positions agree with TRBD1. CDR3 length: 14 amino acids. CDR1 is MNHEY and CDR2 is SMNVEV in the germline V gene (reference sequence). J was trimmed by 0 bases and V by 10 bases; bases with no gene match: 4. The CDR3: CATQGAANTGELFF. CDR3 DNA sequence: TGTGCCACCCAGGGGGCTGCGAACACCGGGGAGCTGTTTTTT.

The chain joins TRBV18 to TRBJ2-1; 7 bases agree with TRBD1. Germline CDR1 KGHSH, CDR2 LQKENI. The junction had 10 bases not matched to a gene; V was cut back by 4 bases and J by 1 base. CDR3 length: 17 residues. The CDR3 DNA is TGTGCCAGCTCACGACAAGAGGGGGCGTCATCCTACAATGAGCAGTTCTTC. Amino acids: CASSRQEGASSYNEQFF. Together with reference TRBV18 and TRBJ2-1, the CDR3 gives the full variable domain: NAGVMQNPRHLVRRRGQEARLRCSPMKGHSHVYWYRQLPEEGLKFMVYLQKENIIDESGMPKERFSAEFPKEGPSILRIQQVVRGDSAAYFCASSRQEGASSYNEQFFGPGTRLTVL.

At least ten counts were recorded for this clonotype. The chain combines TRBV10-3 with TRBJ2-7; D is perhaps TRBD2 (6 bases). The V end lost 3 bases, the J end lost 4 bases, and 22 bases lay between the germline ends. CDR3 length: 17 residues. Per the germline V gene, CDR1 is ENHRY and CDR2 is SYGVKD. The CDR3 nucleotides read TGTGCCATCAGTGAAGAGCCCATAGGGCTAGCGCCATACGAGCAGTACTTC. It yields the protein CAISEEPIGLAPYEQYF.

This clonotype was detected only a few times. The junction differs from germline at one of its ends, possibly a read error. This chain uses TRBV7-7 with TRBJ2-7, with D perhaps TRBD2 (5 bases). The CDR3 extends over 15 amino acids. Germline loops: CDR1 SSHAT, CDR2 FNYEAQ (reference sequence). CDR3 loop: CASSWGDRGLIGQYF. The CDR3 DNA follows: TGTGCTAGCAGCTGGGGTGATAGAGGGTTAATTGGGCAGTACTTC.